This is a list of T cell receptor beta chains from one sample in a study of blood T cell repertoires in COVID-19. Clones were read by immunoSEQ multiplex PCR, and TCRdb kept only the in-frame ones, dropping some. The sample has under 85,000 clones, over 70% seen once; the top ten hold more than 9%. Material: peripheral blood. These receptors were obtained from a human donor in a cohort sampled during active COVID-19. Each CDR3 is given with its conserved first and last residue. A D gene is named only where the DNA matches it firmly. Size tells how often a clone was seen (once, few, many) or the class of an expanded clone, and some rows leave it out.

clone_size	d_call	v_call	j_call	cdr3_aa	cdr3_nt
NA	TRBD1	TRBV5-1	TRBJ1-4	CASSLEQGANEKLFF	TGCGCCAGCAGCTTGGAACAGGGGGCTAATGAAAAACTGTTTTTT
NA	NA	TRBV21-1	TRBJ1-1	CASSLDPGHPNTEAFF	TGTGCCAGCAGCCTCGACCCGGGACACCCGAACACTGAAGCTTTCTTT
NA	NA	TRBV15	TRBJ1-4	CATSRDREKLFF	TGTGCCACCAGCAGAGATCGGGAAAAACTGTTTTTT
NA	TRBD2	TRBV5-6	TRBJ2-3	CASSRAPGLAGGHTQYF	TGTGCCAGCAGCCGAGCGCCGGGACTAGCGGGGGGGCATACGCAGTATTTT
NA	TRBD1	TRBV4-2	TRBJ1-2	CASSQGWTGGDEGYTF	TGTGCCAGCAGCCAAGGTTGGACAGGGGGTGACGAAGGCTACACCTTC
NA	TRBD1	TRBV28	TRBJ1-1	CASSPHQGAVTEAFF	TGTGCCAGCAGTCCCCACCAGGGGGCAGTTACTGAAGCCTTCTTT
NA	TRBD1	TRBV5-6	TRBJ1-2	CASSLEGAPNYGYTF	TGTGCCAGCAGCTTGGAGGGGGCTCCTAACTATGGCTACACCTTC
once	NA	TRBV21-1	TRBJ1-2	CASSPPGTYGYTF	TGTGCCAGCAGCCCGCCCGGGACATATGGCTACACCTTC
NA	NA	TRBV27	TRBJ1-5	CASSLGQFGNQPQHF	TGTGCCAGCAGTTTAGGACAGTTCGGGAATCAGCCCCAGCATTTT
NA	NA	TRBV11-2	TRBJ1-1	CASSIGQNTEAFF	TGTGCCAGCAGCATCGGACAGAACACTGAAGCTTTCTTT
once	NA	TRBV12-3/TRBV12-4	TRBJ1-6	CASSLGAPSPLHF	TGTGCCAGCAGTTTAGGGGCCCCTTCACCCCTCCACTTT
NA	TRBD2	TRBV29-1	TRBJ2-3	CSVGVSRGGGATQYF	TGCAGCGTTGGAGTTTCGCGGGGGGGCGGGGCCACGCAGTATTTT
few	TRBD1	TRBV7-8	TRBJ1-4	CASSRGGRTNEKLFF	TGTGCCAGCAGCCGAGGGGGCAGAACTAATGAAAAACTGTTTTTT
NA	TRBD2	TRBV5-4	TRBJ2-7	CASSTGLAGAQPFYEQYF	TGTGCCAGCAGCACCGGACTAGCGGGGGCGCAACCCTTCTACGAGCAGTACTTC
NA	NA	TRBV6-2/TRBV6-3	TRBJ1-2	CASSEPFGASYTF	TGTGCCAGCAGCGAACCATTTGGAGCATCTTACACCTTC
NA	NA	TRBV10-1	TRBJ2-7	CASSDRVGEQYF	TGCGCCAGCAGTGATCGGGTTGGGGAGCAGTACTTC
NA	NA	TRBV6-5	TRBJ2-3	CASTPLDTQYF	TGTGCCAGTACTCCGTTGGATACGCAGTATTTT
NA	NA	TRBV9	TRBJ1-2	CASSPAGFGGTNYGYTF	TGTGCCAGCAGCCCGGCGGGTTTTGGGGGCACTAACTATGGCTACACCTTC
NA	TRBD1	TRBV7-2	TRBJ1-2	CASRLTGGDYGYTF	TGTGCCAGCAGGCTGACAGGGGGCGACTATGGCTACACCTTC
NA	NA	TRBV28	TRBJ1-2	CASSLPDYKSGAYGYTF	TGTGCCAGCTCCCTCCCGGATTACAAGTCAGGCGCTTATGGCTACACCTTC
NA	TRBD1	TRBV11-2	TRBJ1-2	CASSWTDRGGGYTF	TGTGCCAGCAGCTGGACCGACAGGGGTGGTGGCTACACCTTC
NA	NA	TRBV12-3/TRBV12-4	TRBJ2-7	CASSFPGDEQYF	TGTGCCAGCAGTTTCCCGGGGGACGAGCAGTACTTC
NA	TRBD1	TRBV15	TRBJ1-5	CATSRVSGGGNQPQHF	TGTGCCACCAGCAGAGTATCAGGGGGCGGGAATCAGCCCCAGCATTTT
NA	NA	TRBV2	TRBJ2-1	CASSETLSGEQFF	TGTGCGAGCAGTGAAACACTGTCGGGTGAGCAGTTCTTC
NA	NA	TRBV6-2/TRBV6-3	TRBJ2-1	CASSHPRGSTNEQFF	TGTGCCAGCAGCCACCCCAGAGGGTCCACCAATGAGCAGTTCTTC
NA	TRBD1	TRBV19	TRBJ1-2	CASSSTGGAAGYTF	TGTGCCAGTAGTTCGACAGGGGGCGCGGCTGGCTACACCTTC
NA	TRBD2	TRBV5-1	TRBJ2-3	CASSSRPAGGADTQYF	TGCGCCAGCAGCTCCCGCCCAGCGGGGGGCGCAGATACGCAGTATTTT
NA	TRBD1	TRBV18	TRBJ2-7	CASSPGTGLYEQYF	TGTGCCAGCTCACCAGGGACAGGGCTCTACGAGCAGTACTTC
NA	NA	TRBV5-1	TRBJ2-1	CASSLYLPGGGEQFF	TGCGCCAGCAGCTTGTATCTCCCGGGGGGCGGTGAGCAGTTCTTC
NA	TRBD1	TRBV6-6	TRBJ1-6	CASSYDRASSPLHF	TGTGCCAGCAGTTACGACAGGGCATCTTCACCCCTCCACTTT
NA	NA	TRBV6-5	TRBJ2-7	CASSTGTPTSDEQYF	TGTGCCAGCAGCACCGGGACACCTACATCAGACGAGCAGTACTTC
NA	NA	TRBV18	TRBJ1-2	CASSVQGGNGYTF	TGTGCCAGCTCAGTACAGGGAGGGAATGGCTACACCTTC
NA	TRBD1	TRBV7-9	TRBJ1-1	CASSMGDRVNTEAFF	TGTGCCAGCAGCATGGGGGACAGGGTGAACACTGAAGCTTTCTTT
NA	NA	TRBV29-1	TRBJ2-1	CSVHRYSSYNEQFF	TGCAGCGTCCACAGGTACAGCTCCTACAATGAGCAGTTCTTC
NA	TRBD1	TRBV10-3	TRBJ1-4	CAIRQGFNEKLFF	TGTGCCATTAGACAGGGCTTTAATGAAAAACTGTTTTTT
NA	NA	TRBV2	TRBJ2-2	CASRGQNTGELFF	TGTGCCAGCAGGGGACAGAACACCGGGGAGCTGTTTTTT
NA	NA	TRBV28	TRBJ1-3	CASSTSSQGNTIYF	TGTGCCAGCAGTACGTCATCCCAGGGAAACACCATATATTTT
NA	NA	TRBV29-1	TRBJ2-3	CSVGLTGTDTQYF	TGCAGCGTTGGTCTAACAGGGACAGATACGCAGTATTTT
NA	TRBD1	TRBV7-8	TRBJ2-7	CASSTSDRGYEQYF	TGTGCCAGCAGCACTTCGGACAGGGGCTACGAGCAGTACTTC
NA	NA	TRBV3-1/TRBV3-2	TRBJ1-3	CASSHDTTYGNTIYF	TGTGCCAGCAGCCATGACACGACGTATGGAAACACCATATATTTT
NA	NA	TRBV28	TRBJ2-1	CASSLWGAGDNEQFF	TGTGCCAGCAGTTTATGGGGGGCGGGCGACAATGAGCAGTTCTTC
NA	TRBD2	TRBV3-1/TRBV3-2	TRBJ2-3	CASSRGLAGARSTDTQYF	TGTGCCAGCAGCCGAGGCCTAGCGGGGGCCCGATCCACAGATACGCAGTATTTT
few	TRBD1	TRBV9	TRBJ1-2	CASSVGRGDYGYTF	TGTGCCAGCAGCGTGGGCAGGGGGGACTATGGCTACACCTTC
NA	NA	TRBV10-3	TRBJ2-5	CAISTTGGETQYF	TGTGCCATCAGTACTACAGGTGGGGAGACCCAGTACTTC
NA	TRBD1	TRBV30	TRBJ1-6	CAWRGQQISPLHF	TGTGCCTGGCGGGGACAGCAAATATCACCCCTCCACTTT
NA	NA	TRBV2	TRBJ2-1	CASSPYNEQFF	TGTGCCAGCAGTCCATACAATGAGCAGTTCTTC
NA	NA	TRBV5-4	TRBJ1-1	CASSLGGGRTEAFF	TGTGCCAGCAGCTTGGGCGGGGGGCGAACTGAAGCTTTCTTT
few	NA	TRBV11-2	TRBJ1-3	CASSSIGNTIYF	TGTGCCAGCAGCTCAATTGGAAACACCATATATTTT
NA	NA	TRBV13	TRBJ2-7	CASSSSRGSYEQYF	TGTGCCAGCAGCTCAAGTAGGGGCTCCTACGAGCAGTACTTC